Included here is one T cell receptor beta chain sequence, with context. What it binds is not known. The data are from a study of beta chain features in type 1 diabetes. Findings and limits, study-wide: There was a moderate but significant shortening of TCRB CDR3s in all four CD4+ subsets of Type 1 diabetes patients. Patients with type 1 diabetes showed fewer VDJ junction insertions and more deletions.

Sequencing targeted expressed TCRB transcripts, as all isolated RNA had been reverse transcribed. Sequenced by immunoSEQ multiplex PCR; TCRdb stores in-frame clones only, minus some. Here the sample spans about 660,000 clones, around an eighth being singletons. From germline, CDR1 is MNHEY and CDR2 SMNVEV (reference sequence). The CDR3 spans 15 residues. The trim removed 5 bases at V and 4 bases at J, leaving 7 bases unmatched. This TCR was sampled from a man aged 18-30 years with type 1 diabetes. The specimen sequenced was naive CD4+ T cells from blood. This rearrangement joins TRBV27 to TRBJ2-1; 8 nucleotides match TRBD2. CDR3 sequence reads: CASSMGSGGYNEQFF. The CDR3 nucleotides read TGTGCCAGCAGTATGGGAAGCGGGGGATACAATGAGCAGTTCTTC.